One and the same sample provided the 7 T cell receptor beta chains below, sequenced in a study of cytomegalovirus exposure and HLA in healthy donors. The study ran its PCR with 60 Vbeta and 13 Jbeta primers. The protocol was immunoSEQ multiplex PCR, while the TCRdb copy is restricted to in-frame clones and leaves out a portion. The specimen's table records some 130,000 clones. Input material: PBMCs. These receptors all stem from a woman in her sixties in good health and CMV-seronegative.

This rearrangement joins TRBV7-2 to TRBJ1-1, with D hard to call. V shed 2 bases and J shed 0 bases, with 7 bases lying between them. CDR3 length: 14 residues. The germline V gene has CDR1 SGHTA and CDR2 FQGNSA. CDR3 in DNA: TGTGCCAGCAGCTTATTTTCGGTGAACACTGAAGCTTTCTTT. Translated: CASSLFSVNTEAFF.

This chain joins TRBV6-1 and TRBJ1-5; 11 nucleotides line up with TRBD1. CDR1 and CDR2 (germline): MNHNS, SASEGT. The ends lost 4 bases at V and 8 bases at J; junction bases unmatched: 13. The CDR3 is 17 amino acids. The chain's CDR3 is CASSGGRGTGGVEPQHF. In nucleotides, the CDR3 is TGTGCCAGCAGTGGGGGACGGGGGACAGGGGGAGTGGAGCCCCAGCATTTT.

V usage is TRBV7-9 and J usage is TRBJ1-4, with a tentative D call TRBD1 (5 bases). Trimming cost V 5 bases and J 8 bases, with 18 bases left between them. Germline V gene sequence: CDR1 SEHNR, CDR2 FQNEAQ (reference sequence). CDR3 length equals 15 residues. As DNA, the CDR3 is TGTGCCAGCAGCCCCGAGGAGGGGAGGCGCGAAAAACTGTTTTTT. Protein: CASSPEEGRREKLFF.

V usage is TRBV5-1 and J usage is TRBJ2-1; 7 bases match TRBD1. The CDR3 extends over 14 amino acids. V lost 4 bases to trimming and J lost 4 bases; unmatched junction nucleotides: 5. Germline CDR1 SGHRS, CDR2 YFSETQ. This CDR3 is CASSPGQRYNEQFF. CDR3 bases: TGCGCCAGCAGCCCGGGACAGCGATACAATGAGCAGTTCTTC.

CDR3 in amino acids: CASSTQQGARETQYF. CDR3 bases: TGCGCCAGCAGCACACAACAGGGGGCGAGAGAGACCCAGTACTTC. The V and J genes are TRBV4-1 and TRBJ2-5; 9 nucleotides match TRBD1. V was clipped by 5 bases and J by 4 bases; unmatched bases: 8. Germline CDR1 reads MGHRA; CDR2 reads YSYEKL. CDR3 length: 15 amino acids.

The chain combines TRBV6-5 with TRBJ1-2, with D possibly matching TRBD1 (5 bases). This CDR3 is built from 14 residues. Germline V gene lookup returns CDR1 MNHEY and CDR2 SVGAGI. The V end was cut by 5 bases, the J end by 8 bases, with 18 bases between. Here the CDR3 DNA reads TGTGCCAGCAGTGCACCGGGGGAAGGGTGGGGCTACACCTTC. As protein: CASSAPGEGWGYTF.

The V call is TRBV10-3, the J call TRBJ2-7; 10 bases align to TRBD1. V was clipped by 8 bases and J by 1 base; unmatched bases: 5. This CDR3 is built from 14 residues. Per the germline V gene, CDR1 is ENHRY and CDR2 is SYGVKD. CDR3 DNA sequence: TGTGCCATCGGATGGACAGGGGGTTCCTACGAGCAGTACTTC. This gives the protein CAIGWTGGSYEQYF.